Below, one TCR beta chain is given with its context. Germline CDR1 is SGHNT and CDR2 is YYREEE (reference sequence). The V and J ends lost 4 bases and 6 bases, in that order; junction bases with no gene match: 6. This CDR3 comprises 14 residues. Seattle researchers signed up patients amid active infection and tracked them longitudinally. The data originate from a study of blood T cell repertoires in COVID-19. The wider study: Researchers got acute and convalescent COVID-19 samples from the United States, Italy and Spain.

In the source study's methods: Scientists estimated how many nucleated cells there were by amplifying reference gene primers. TCRdb's copy holds only in-frame clones and misses some; the assay was immunoSEQ multiplex PCR. V and J calls and clone size follow that table, whereas D and trimming were derived from the DNA. Here the sample spans some 150,000 clones, approximately 83% being singletons. The material sequenced was peripheral blood. The TCR comes from a woman aged 55 to 70 with COVID-19, enrolled during active disease. The V and J genes are TRBV5-4 and TRBJ1-1, with 10 nucleotides matching TRBD1. The CDR3, as DNA: TGTGCCAGCAGCAGGGGACAGGGGAAGGCTGAAGCTTTCTTT. This codes for CASSRGQGKAEAFF. Combining the CDR3 with reference TRBV5-4 and TRBJ1-1 gives the whole variable domain ETGVTQSPTHLIKTRGQQVTLRCSSQSGHNTVSWYQQALGQGPQFIFQYYREEENGRGNFPPRFSGLQFPNYSSELNVNALELDDSALYLCASSRGQGKAEAFFGQGTRLTVV.